This TCR beta chain comes out of a study of shared clonotypes between healthy human individuals. Study background: There were three CD4 naive, three CD4 memory, two CD8 naive and one CD8 memory plates per donor.

Germline CDR1 and CDR2: MGHRA and YSYEKL. The CDR3 is made up of 16 amino acids. V lost 0 bases and J 3 bases, leaving 13 bases between the germline ends. The authors split each subset's genomic DNA evenly across several immunoSEQ plates. Using immunoSEQ multiplex PCR, the repertoire was profiled, and TCRdb retains in-frame clones only, with some absent. The data hold some 2.1 million clones, with roughly 93% observed a single time. The naive CD8 population came from CD45RO-negative cells selected for CCR7, without terminally differentiated effector memory CD45RA+ cells. Donors had no recently reported acute infections or vaccinations and were HIV-negative. Each donor was a Caucasian adult residing in Nashville, Tennessee.

This TCR was sampled from a man younger than 30 in good health. Some clones in this sample may be carry-over from other donors' samples. This chain links TRBV4-1 with TRBJ2-3; perhaps TRBD1 as D (6 bases). Source material: naive CD8+ T cells from PBMCs. The CDR3 spells CASSQEWVRGTDTQYF. CDR3 nucleotides: TGCGCCAGCAGCCAAGAATGGGTCAGGGGTACAGATACGCAGTATTTT.